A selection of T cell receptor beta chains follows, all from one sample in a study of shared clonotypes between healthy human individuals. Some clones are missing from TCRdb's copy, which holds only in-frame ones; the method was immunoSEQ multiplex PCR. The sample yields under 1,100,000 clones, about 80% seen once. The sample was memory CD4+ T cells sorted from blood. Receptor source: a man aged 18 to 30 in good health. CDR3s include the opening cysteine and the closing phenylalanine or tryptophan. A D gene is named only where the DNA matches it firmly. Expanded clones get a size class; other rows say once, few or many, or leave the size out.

TGCGCCAGCAGCGGGGGACAGGGGATCACCGGGGAGCTGTTTTTT | CASSGGQGITGELFF | . | TRBV5-1 | TRBD1 | TRBJ2-2
TGTGCCAGCAGTTACTTTTCTCGAGCAGATACGCAGTATTTT | CASSYFSRADTQYF | many | TRBV6-6 | . | TRBJ2-3
TGTGCCAGTAGTATAGATTTGGGAAGGAACACTGAAGCTTTCTTT | CASSIDLGRNTEAFF | . | TRBV19 | . | TRBJ1-1
TGTGCCAGCTCACCATTTAATCTCCAGGGGACCGAGCAGTACTTC | CASSPFNLQGTEQYF | . | TRBV18 | . | TRBJ2-7
TGTGCTAGTGGTCTGGACTCCTACGAGCAGTACTTC | CASGLDSYEQYF | . | TRBV12-5 | . | TRBJ2-7
TGCGCCAGCAGCTTGGCATCGGGCTACGAGCAGTACTTC | CASSLASGYEQYF | few | TRBV5-1 | . | TRBJ2-7
TGTGCCAGCAGCCCGGGACACAGCTCCTACAATGAGCAGTTCTTC | CASSPGHSSYNEQFF | . | TRBV7-2 | . | TRBJ2-1
TGTGCCAGCAGTCCCATTGCAGGCACCGGGGAGCTGTTTTTT | CASSPIAGTGELFF | few | TRBV6-4 | . | TRBJ2-2
TGCGCCAGCAGCTCGCAGCTAGCGGGGGGCCCCGGTAGCGAGCAGTTCTTC | CASSSQLAGGPGSEQFF | few | TRBV5-1 | TRBD2 | TRBJ2-1
TGTGCCTGGTTCTCGGGGAGGGGTAGGACTGAAGCTTTCTTT | CAWFSGRGRTEAFF | . | TRBV30 | . | TRBJ1-1
TGCGCCAGCAGCTTGGGGGATAGCTCCTACAATGAGCAGTTCTTC | CASSLGDSSYNEQFF | . | TRBV5-1 | . | TRBJ2-1
TGTGCCAGCAGATCCCCGAGGTCGAACACCGGGGAGCTGTTTTTT | CASRSPRSNTGELFF | . | TRBV6-6 | . | TRBJ2-2
TGTGCCAGCAGCTTAGCGTTTCCGGGACAGGGCTACGAGCAGTACTTC | CASSLAFPGQGYEQYF | . | TRBV7-8 | TRBD1 | TRBJ2-7
TGTGCCAGCTCACCCACGGGGGTTAGCGATGAGCAGTTCTTC | CASSPTGVSDEQFF | . | TRBV18 | . | TRBJ2-1
TGTGCCAGCAGTGGAAACACCATATATTTT | CASSGNTIYF | . | TRBV2 | . | TRBJ1-3
TGTGCCAGCAGCCCTTTGGAGACCCAGTACTTC | CASSPLETQYF | . | TRBV7-2 | . | TRBJ2-5
TGTGCCAGCAGCCCCAGGGGTAGCTATGGCTACACCTTC | CASSPRGSYGYTF | once | TRBV6-1 | . | TRBJ1-2
TGTGCCAGCAGCAAATTCAGGCGAGCGGGAGGAGTCCACGAGCAGTACTTC | CASSKFRRAGGVHEQYF | . | TRBV21-1 | . | TRBJ2-7